These T cell receptor beta chains were read from a single sample in a study of response to subunit inactivated influenza vaccine. Using its own MiXCR run on the RT-PCR reads, TCRdb lists one record per CDR3 protein. The data show 200,000 to 250,000 distinct CDR3 sequences, less than 15% seen once. Sequencing was performed on non-naive T cells sorted from PBMCs, taken 14 to 15 days before vaccination. The receptors originated from a middle-aged man who received an inactivated influenza vaccine. Both conserved end residues are part of each CDR3. Each record gives: CDR3 length, D gene, J gene, V gene, clone size, CDR3 DNA, CDR3 protein. The D gene is left open where the match is weak. Size is stated for part of the rows, as once, few or many counts, or as a class when the clone is expanded.

cdr3_length: 14
d_call: -
j_call: TRBJ1-2
v_call: TRBV28
clone_size: many
cdr3_nt: TGTGCCAGCAGTCCCCTAGAGGGGCGCTATGGCTACACCTTC
cdr3_aa: CASSPLEGRYGYTF

cdr3_length: 15
d_call: TRBD1
j_call: TRBJ2-7
v_call: TRBV5-5
clone_size: -
cdr3_nt: TGTGCCAGCAGCCTGAGGGGACAGGGGGCCTACGAGCAGTACTTC
cdr3_aa: CASSLRGQGAYEQYF

cdr3_length: 17
d_call: -
j_call: TRBJ2-6
v_call: TRBV2
clone_size: -
cdr3_nt: TGTGCCAGCAGTGAAAGTGGTGGGAAGGCTGGGGCCAACGTCCTGACTTTC
cdr3_aa: CASSESGGKAGANVLTF

cdr3_length: 15
d_call: TRBD1
j_call: TRBJ1-2
v_call: TRBV6-2/TRBV6-3
clone_size: few
cdr3_nt: TGTGCCAGCACGTTACGGCAGGGGGCCGGCTATGGCTACACCTTC
cdr3_aa: CASTLRQGAGYGYTF

cdr3_length: 14
d_call: -
j_call: TRBJ1-2
v_call: TRBV9
clone_size: -
cdr3_nt: TGTGCCAGCAGCGCAGAGGGGGGCAGCTATGGCTACACCTTC
cdr3_aa: CASSAEGGSYGYTF

cdr3_length: 13
d_call: -
j_call: TRBJ2-7
v_call: TRBV10-3
clone_size: many
cdr3_nt: TGTGCCATCCGAGGGGCGGACTCCTACGAGCAGTACTTC
cdr3_aa: CAIRGADSYEQYF

cdr3_length: 15
d_call: TRBD1
j_call: TRBJ2-1
v_call: TRBV4-2
clone_size: many
cdr3_nt: TGTGCCAGCAGCAAGGCCTGGACAGGGGTGAATGAGCAGTTCTTC
cdr3_aa: CASSKAWTGVNEQFF

cdr3_length: 15
d_call: TRBD1
j_call: TRBJ1-1
v_call: TRBV5-1
clone_size: few
cdr3_nt: TGCGCCAGCAGCTTGGCGCCAGGGGGGAACACTGAAGCTTTCTTT
cdr3_aa: CASSLAPGGNTEAFF

cdr3_length: 14
d_call: -
j_call: TRBJ1-2
v_call: TRBV7-9
clone_size: many
cdr3_nt: TGTGCCAGCAGCGATTCTTACAGTAACTATGGCTACACCTTC
cdr3_aa: CASSDSYSNYGYTF

cdr3_length: 14
d_call: TRBD1
j_call: TRBJ2-1
v_call: TRBV20-1
clone_size: -
cdr3_nt: TGCAGTGCCTCACCCAGGACAGGGGTATATGAGCAGTTCTTC
cdr3_aa: CSASPRTGVYEQFF

cdr3_length: 15
d_call: -
j_call: TRBJ2-3
v_call: TRBV7-2
clone_size: -
cdr3_nt: TGTGCCAGCACCCTCCTCGGCCAACCCACAGATACGCAGTATTTT
cdr3_aa: CASTLLGQPTDTQYF

cdr3_length: 15
d_call: -
j_call: TRBJ1-5
v_call: TRBV4-1
clone_size: many
cdr3_nt: TGCGCCAGCAGCCCAGGGTTTTATAGCAATCAGCCCCAGCATTTT
cdr3_aa: CASSPGFYSNQPQHF

cdr3_length: 15
d_call: -
j_call: TRBJ2-7
v_call: TRBV27
clone_size: few
cdr3_nt: TGTGCCAGCAGTTTAGGAGCAGGGGCGCCCTACGAGCAGTACTTC
cdr3_aa: CASSLGAGAPYEQYF

cdr3_length: 13
d_call: -
j_call: TRBJ1-6
v_call: TRBV12-3/TRBV12-4
clone_size: many
cdr3_nt: TGTGCCAGCAGTTTCCAGGATAATTCACCCCTCCACTTT
cdr3_aa: CASSFQDNSPLHF

cdr3_length: 14
d_call: -
j_call: TRBJ2-3
v_call: TRBV5-1
clone_size: -
cdr3_nt: TGCGCCAGCAGCTTGACAGTAGACACAGATACGCAGTATTTT
cdr3_aa: CASSLTVDTDTQYF

cdr3_length: 14
d_call: TRBD1
j_call: TRBJ2-3
v_call: TRBV6-4
clone_size: -
cdr3_nt: TGTGCCAGCAGCGAAGGGACAGCTTCAGATACGCAGTATTTT
cdr3_aa: CASSEGTASDTQYF

cdr3_length: 15
d_call: TRBD1
j_call: TRBJ1-5
v_call: TRBV20-1
clone_size: few
cdr3_nt: TGCAGTGCCTTGGACAGGGGTTGGAGCAATCAGCCCCAGCATTTT
cdr3_aa: CSALDRGWSNQPQHF

cdr3_length: 15
d_call: -
j_call: TRBJ2-2
v_call: TRBV6-2/TRBV6-3
clone_size: -
cdr3_nt: TGTGCCAGCAGTTTCGGGTACCGTGGCACCGGGGAGCTGTTTTTT
cdr3_aa: CASSFGYRGTGELFF

cdr3_length: 13
d_call: -
j_call: TRBJ1-2
v_call: TRBV29-1
clone_size: few
cdr3_nt: TGCAGCGTTGATACAGGGTATGGCTATGGCTACACCTTC
cdr3_aa: CSVDTGYGYGYTF

cdr3_length: 12
d_call: TRBD2
j_call: TRBJ2-3
v_call: TRBV4-3
clone_size: -
cdr3_nt: TGCGCCAGCAGCAGTATAGCGGGACTGCAGTATTTT
cdr3_aa: CASSSIAGLQYF

cdr3_length: 14
d_call: TRBD1
j_call: TRBJ2-1
v_call: TRBV30
clone_size: -
cdr3_nt: TGTGCCTGGGGCGGGACAGGGGTACTACATGAGCAGTTCTTC
cdr3_aa: CAWGGTGVLHEQFF

cdr3_length: 15
d_call: -
j_call: TRBJ2-1
v_call: TRBV5-5
clone_size: many
cdr3_nt: TGTGCCAGCAGCTTGGGTCAGGGTTACTACAATGAGCAGTTCTTC
cdr3_aa: CASSLGQGYYNEQFF

cdr3_length: 14
d_call: -
j_call: TRBJ2-1
v_call: TRBV9
clone_size: -
cdr3_nt: TGTGCCAGCAGCTACCGGGACAAGAACAATGAGCAGTTCTTC
cdr3_aa: CASSYRDKNNEQFF

cdr3_length: 15
d_call: -
j_call: TRBJ2-2
v_call: TRBV20-1
clone_size: -
cdr3_nt: TGCAGTGCTAGAGATCTGACGGGGAACACCGGGGAGCTGTTTTTT
cdr3_aa: CSARDLTGNTGELFF

cdr3_length: 14
d_call: -
j_call: TRBJ2-5
v_call: TRBV7-2
clone_size: few
cdr3_nt: TGTGCCAGCAGCCCGGCGAGGTACCGAGAGACCCAGTACTTC
cdr3_aa: CASSPARYRETQYF

cdr3_length: 14
d_call: -
j_call: TRBJ2-3
v_call: TRBV5-1
clone_size: few
cdr3_nt: TGCGCCAGCAGCTTGGTGGCTAGCCCGGATACGCAGTATTTT
cdr3_aa: CASSLVASPDTQYF

cdr3_length: 15
d_call: -
j_call: TRBJ2-7
v_call: TRBV7-2
clone_size: -
cdr3_nt: TGTGCCAGCAGTCCCAGCTACCGAAGCTCCTACGAGCAGTACTTC
cdr3_aa: CASSPSYRSSYEQYF

cdr3_length: 12
d_call: -
j_call: TRBJ2-1
v_call: TRBV7-9
clone_size: many
cdr3_nt: TGTGCCGCGGCCCCCTCCTACAATGAGCAGTTCTTC
cdr3_aa: CAAAPSYNEQFF

cdr3_length: 16
d_call: TRBD2
j_call: TRBJ2-1
v_call: TRBV27
clone_size: -
cdr3_nt: TGTGCCAGCAGCTTAAATAGCGGGGGGTTGTACAATGAGCAGTTCTTC
cdr3_aa: CASSLNSGGLYNEQFF

cdr3_length: 16
d_call: -
j_call: TRBJ1-4
v_call: TRBV7-9
clone_size: -
cdr3_nt: TGTGCCAGCAGCTCCTTTCTTGCGCAGCTTAATGAAAAACTGTTTTTT
cdr3_aa: CASSSFLAQLNEKLFF

cdr3_length: 14
d_call: TRBD1
j_call: TRBJ2-1
v_call: TRBV28
clone_size: few
cdr3_nt: TGTGCCAGCAGACCGGGACAGGGAGTGACTGAGCAGTTCTTC
cdr3_aa: CASRPGQGVTEQFF

cdr3_length: 16
d_call: TRBD2
j_call: TRBJ2-5
v_call: TRBV3-1
clone_size: many
cdr3_nt: TGTGCCAGCAGCCTTCTCGGACTAGCGGGACAAGAGACCCAGTACTTC
cdr3_aa: CASSLLGLAGQETQYF

cdr3_length: 14
d_call: -
j_call: TRBJ2-7
v_call: TRBV20-1
clone_size: many
cdr3_nt: TGCAGTGCTAGTGGGCAGGGAGCCACCTACGAGCAGTACTTC
cdr3_aa: CSASGQGATYEQYF